These T cell receptor beta chains were read from a single sample in a study of regulatory T cells in long-lasting Graves disease. TCRdb re-derived calls from the multiplex PCR reads in MiXCR, one entry per CDR3 protein. The sample includes about 610,000 distinct CDR3 sequences, 15% to 20% of them seen just once. The same data also went into a second study, on T cells in Graves' hyperthyroidism and ophthalmopathy.

Sample: peripheral blood mononuclear cells (PBMCs), taken at new diagnosis, from a patient treated with antithyroid drugs. The receptors stem from a man aged 18-30 years with Graves disease. Both conserved end residues are part of each CDR3. The order of the fields is V gene, J gene, D gene, clone size, CDR3 protein, CDR3 DNA. A D gene is named only where the DNA matches it firmly. For some rows the clone size is stated as once, few or many, or as a class when expanded; others skip it.

v_gene: TRBV20-1
j_gene: TRBJ1-1
d_gene: NA
abundance: many
CDR3aa: CSARIGGGTEAFF
CDR3nt: TGCAGTGCTAGAATCGGGGGGGGCACTGAAGCTTTCTTT

v_gene: TRBV9
j_gene: TRBJ2-1
d_gene: NA
abundance: NA
CDR3aa: CASSSGKPYNEQFF
CDR3nt: TGTGCCAGCAGCTCTGGGAAGCCCTACAATGAGCAGTTCTTC

v_gene: TRBV7-2
j_gene: TRBJ2-1
d_gene: TRBD2
abundance: NA
CDR3aa: CASSIQIAGGPYNEQFF
CDR3nt: TGTGCCAGCAGCATACAGATAGCGGGAGGGCCGTACAATGAGCAGTTCTTC

v_gene: TRBV3-1
j_gene: TRBJ2-7
d_gene: NA
abundance: many
CDR3aa: CASSLEGGGPLTEQYF
CDR3nt: TGTGCCAGCAGCCTCGAAGGAGGGGGCCCTTTGACGGAGCAGTACTTC

v_gene: TRBV3-1
j_gene: TRBJ1-4
d_gene: NA
abundance: few
CDR3aa: CASSQVGYEEKLFF
CDR3nt: TGTGCCAGCAGCCAAGTGGGCTATGAGGAAAAACTGTTTTTT

v_gene: TRBV15
j_gene: TRBJ2-1
d_gene: NA
abundance: NA
CDR3aa: CATSRGSAYNEQFF
CDR3nt: TGTGCCACCAGCAGAGGCTCAGCCTACAATGAGCAGTTCTTC

v_gene: TRBV29-1
j_gene: TRBJ1-1
d_gene: NA
abundance: many
CDR3aa: CSVVRGTEAFF
CDR3nt: TGCAGCGTTGTGAGGGGCACTGAAGCTTTCTTT

v_gene: TRBV5-4
j_gene: TRBJ2-3
d_gene: NA
abundance: few
CDR3aa: CASSWGGRDTDTQYF
CDR3nt: TGTGCCAGCAGCTGGGGTGGGCGGGACACAGATACGCAGTATTTT

v_gene: TRBV7-2
j_gene: TRBJ2-3
d_gene: NA
abundance: many
CDR3aa: CASSRRGTDTQYF
CDR3nt: TGTGCCAGCAGCCGTAGGGGCACAGATACGCAGTATTTT

v_gene: TRBV20-1
j_gene: TRBJ1-1
d_gene: NA
abundance: many
CDR3aa: CSGVTGRRNTEAFF
CDR3nt: TGCAGTGGCGTCACTGGACGTAGGAACACTGAAGCTTTCTTT

v_gene: TRBV18
j_gene: TRBJ2-3
d_gene: NA
abundance: few
CDR3aa: CASSERANTDTQYF
CDR3nt: TGTGCCAGCTCAGAGAGGGCCAACACAGATACGCAGTATTTT

v_gene: TRBV30
j_gene: TRBJ1-5
d_gene: NA
abundance: many
CDR3aa: CAWSLSDNQPQHF
CDR3nt: TGTGCCTGGAGTTTATCTGACAATCAGCCCCAGCATTTT

v_gene: TRBV12-5
j_gene: TRBJ1-1
d_gene: NA
abundance: few
CDR3aa: CASRPDLSGDKEAFF
CDR3nt: TGTGCTAGTAGGCCGGATCTCTCAGGGGATAAAGAAGCTTTCTTT

v_gene: TRBV12-3/TRBV12-4
j_gene: TRBJ2-7
d_gene: NA
abundance: many
CDR3aa: CASSPHGGSIYEQYF
CDR3nt: TGTGCCAGCAGTCCCCACGGTGGGTCAATCTACGAGCAGTACTTC

v_gene: TRBV6-2/TRBV6-3
j_gene: TRBJ2-5
d_gene: NA
abundance: few
CDR3aa: CASSSTTEQETQYF
CDR3nt: TGTGCCAGCAGTTCTACGACAGAACAAGAGACCCAGTACTTC

v_gene: TRBV28
j_gene: TRBJ2-1
d_gene: NA
abundance: many
CDR3aa: CASSPIRQGGYLNEQFF
CDR3nt: TGTGCCAGCAGCCCTATCCGGCAGGGCGGGTACCTCAATGAGCAGTTCTTC

v_gene: TRBV20-1
j_gene: TRBJ2-1
d_gene: NA
abundance: many
CDR3aa: CSARDPTVYNEQFF
CDR3nt: TGCAGTGCTAGAGATCCGACGGTCTACAATGAGCAGTTCTTC

v_gene: TRBV28
j_gene: TRBJ2-4
d_gene: NA
abundance: many
CDR3aa: CASSKSGTQKNIQYF
CDR3nt: TGTGCCAGCAGTAAATCCGGGACACAGAAAAACATTCAGTACTTC

v_gene: TRBV4-2
j_gene: TRBJ2-3
d_gene: NA
abundance: few
CDR3aa: CASSQDNSLGTDTQYF
CDR3nt: TGTGCCAGCAGCCAAGACAACTCTCTAGGCACAGATACGCAGTATTTT

v_gene: TRBV6-1
j_gene: TRBJ2-7
d_gene: NA
abundance: few
CDR3aa: CASSEAIRDSNYEQYF
CDR3nt: TGTGCCAGCAGTGAAGCTATCCGAGACAGCAACTACGAGCAGTACTTC

v_gene: TRBV18
j_gene: TRBJ2-3
d_gene: TRBD1
abundance: few
CDR3aa: CASSSQDRADTQYF
CDR3nt: TGTGCCAGCTCATCTCAGGACAGGGCAGATACGCAGTATTTT

v_gene: TRBV6-1
j_gene: TRBJ1-1
d_gene: NA
abundance: many
CDR3aa: CAISQGWTEAFF
CDR3nt: TGTGCCATCAGCCAGGGTTGGACTGAAGCTTTCTTT

v_gene: TRBV13
j_gene: TRBJ2-7
d_gene: NA
abundance: NA
CDR3aa: CASSLAGQIPYEQYF
CDR3nt: TGTGCCAGCAGCTTAGCAGGGCAGATACCCTACGAGCAGTACTTC

v_gene: TRBV6-1
j_gene: TRBJ2-7
d_gene: NA
abundance: NA
CDR3aa: CASLRGISSYEQYF
CDR3nt: TGTGCCAGCCTAAGAGGGATTTCCTCCTACGAGCAGTACTTC

v_gene: TRBV30
j_gene: TRBJ1-4
d_gene: NA
abundance: many
CDR3aa: CAWQRPGRSEKLFF
CDR3nt: TGTGCCTGGCAGCGCCCAGGGAGGAGTGAAAAACTGTTTTTT

v_gene: TRBV5-1
j_gene: TRBJ2-5
d_gene: NA
abundance: few
CDR3aa: CASSLDPETQYF
CDR3nt: TGCGCCAGCAGCTTGGATCCAGAGACCCAGTACTTC

v_gene: TRBV11-2
j_gene: TRBJ2-2
d_gene: TRBD2
abundance: NA
CDR3aa: CASIPRASGGTGELFF
CDR3nt: TGTGCCAGCATCCCGCGGGCTAGCGGGGGCACCGGGGAGCTGTTTTTT

v_gene: TRBV29-1
j_gene: TRBJ2-2
d_gene: NA
abundance: few
CDR3aa: CSASAPNTGELFF
CDR3nt: TGCAGCGCCTCGGCACCCAACACCGGGGAGCTGTTTTTT

v_gene: TRBV30
j_gene: TRBJ2-3
d_gene: TRBD2
abundance: many
CDR3aa: CAWSTRGLAGDTQYF
CDR3nt: TGTGCCTGGAGTACCAGGGGACTAGCAGGGGATACGCAGTATTTT

v_gene: TRBV12-3/TRBV12-4
j_gene: TRBJ2-6
d_gene: NA
abundance: many
CDR3aa: CASSFRQGVSGANVLTF
CDR3nt: TGTGCCAGCAGTTTCCGGCAGGGAGTCTCTGGGGCCAACGTCCTGACTTTC

v_gene: TRBV5-4
j_gene: TRBJ2-5
d_gene: TRBD1
abundance: few
CDR3aa: CASSAGQGASGTQYF
CDR3nt: TGTGCCAGCAGCGCAGGACAGGGGGCAAGCGGGACCCAGTACTTC

v_gene: TRBV30
j_gene: TRBJ2-7
d_gene: NA
abundance: many
CDR3aa: CAWSVGGFSPYEQYF
CDR3nt: TGTGCCTGGAGTGTAGGCGGGTTCTCGCCCTACGAGCAGTACTTC